This TCR beta chain was profiled in a study of spatial heterogeneity in lung cancer. Study-level points and caveats: Relative to follow-up, resection was when ubiquitous expanded tumor TCRs appeared more in blood.

Indicated time point: blood at routine non-recurrence follow-up after resection. This CDR3 has 16 residues. V shed 0 bases and J shed 3 bases, with 12 bases lying between them. Germline assignment: CDR1 MNHEY and CDR2 SVGAGI. Of note for this clonotype: The antigen is unknown.

All TCR cDNA molecules were individually tagged with a unique molecular identifier. TCRdb used MiXCR to reprocess the 5' RACE reads, holding one entry per CDR3 protein. The data show fewer than 100,000 distinct CDR3 sequences, with less than 20% seen just once and roughly 22% held by the top ten. The rearrangement links TRBV6-5 to TRBJ1-5, with D tentatively TRBD1 (6 bases). The clonotype was recovered from a male donor with early-stage non-small cell lung cancer. The starting material was PBMCs, obtained at follow-up. CDR3 region: CASSYSVTGNNQPQHF. In nucleotides, the CDR3 is TGTGCCAGCAGTTACTCTGTTACAGGGAACAATCAGCCCCAGCATTTT.